These 6 T cell receptor beta chains share one sample of origin, sequenced in a study of beta chain features in type 1 diabetes. Expressed TCRB transcripts were sequenced because the entire RNA isolate underwent reverse transcription. TCRdb's copy holds only in-frame clones and misses some; the assay was immunoSEQ multiplex PCR. The data contain nearly 700,000 clones, around an eighth of them singletons. Study observations and caveats: Among all four CD4+ subsets, Type 1 diabetes patients had TCRB CDR3s that were moderately but significantly shorter.

Their target antigens are unknown. Material: naive CD4+ T cells from blood. The receptors were sampled from a man younger than 30 with type 1 diabetes.

This clone was counted only a few times. J is TRBJ2-1 and V is TRBV14; no firm D call. V dropped 2 bases and J dropped 6 bases, with 8 bases sitting between them. Germline loops: CDR1 SGHDN, CDR2 FVKESK. The CDR3 is 13 amino acids. CDR3 loop: CASSQYLSNEQFF. The DNA for the CDR3 is TGTGCCAGCAGCCAATACCTCAGCAATGAGCAGTTCTTC. Full variable domain (outside the CDR3, taken from reference TRBV14 and TRBJ2-1): EAGVTQFPSHSVIEKGQTVTLRCDPISGHDNLYWYRRVMGKEIKFLLHFVKESKQDESGMPNNRFLAERTGGTYSTLKVQPAELEDSGVYFCASSQYLSNEQFFGPGTRLTVL.

This clone has a handful of counts. V is TRBV5-6 and J is TRBJ1-4, with D perhaps matching TRBD1 (6 bases). The germline gives CDR1 SGHDT, CDR2 YYEEEE. This CDR3 region has 14 residues. Trimming left V 4 bases short and J 8 bases short, with 15 bases between. The CDR3 sequence: CASSTGQTGEKLFF. CDR3 nucleotide sequence: TGTGCCAGCAGCACTGGACAGACCGGGGAAAAACTGTTTTTT.

In this sample, this clone turned up a few times. This sequence joins TRBV18 and TRBJ2-1; TRBD1 or TRBD2 may be the D gene (6 bases each). V was cut by 3 bases and J by 2 bases, with 17 bases left in between. This CDR3 region has 17 residues. Per the germline V gene, CDR1 is KGHSH and CDR2 is LQKENI. The CDR3 here is CASSPQSTGATYNEQFF. CDR3 DNA sequence: TGTGCCAGCTCACCGCAGTCGACGGGGGCCACCTACAATGAGCAGTTCTTC.

The V and J genes are TRBV14 and TRBJ2-1, with 9 bases aligning to TRBD1. The CDR3 totals 15 residues. After removal of 4 bases from V and 8 bases from J, the junction contained 9 bases not matched to a gene. Germline V gene data show CDR1 as SGHDN and CDR2 as FVKESK. The CDR3 loop reads CASSLWGTGYDEQFF. The CDR3 nucleotides are TGTGCCAGCAGCCTGTGGGGGACAGGGTACGATGAGCAGTTCTTC.

This clone was detected only a few times. This same CDR3 is encoded by further DNA sequences in the sample. The chain has TRBV5-1 and TRBJ2-3; D not resolved. Trimming removed 0 bases from V and 5 bases from J, with 4 bases in between. CDR1 and CDR2 (germline): SGHRS, YFSETQ. This CDR3 is built from 12 residues. The CDR3 region has the DNA TGCGCCAGCAGCTTGGAAGGAGATACGCAGTATTTT. It translates to CASSLEGDTQYF. Together with reference TRBV5-1 and TRBJ2-3, the CDR3 gives the full variable domain: KAGVTQTPRYLIKTRGQQVTLSCSPISGHRSVSWYQQTPGQGLQFLFEYFSETQRNKGNFPGRFSGRQFSNSRSEMNVSTLELGDSALYLCASSLEGDTQYFGPGTRLTVL.

The J gene is TRBJ1-1, the V gene TRBV30, with D hard to call. Germline V lookup: CDR1 GTSNPN, CDR2 SVGIG (reference sequence). This CDR3 region has 13 residues. Trimming took off 2 bases at V and 9 bases at J, with 16 bases between the two ends. CDR3 nucleotide sequence: TGTGCCTGGAGTCTAGCCTTAAGGCGCAAAGCTTTCTTT. Its translation is CAWSLALRRKAFF. Full variable domain (rest looked up from reference TRBV30 and TRBJ1-1): SQTIHQWPATLVQPVGSPLSLECTVEGTSNPNLYWYRQAAGRGLQLLFYSVGIGQISSEVPQNLSASRPQDRQFILSSKKLLLSDSGFYLCAWSLALRRKAFFGQGTRLTVV.